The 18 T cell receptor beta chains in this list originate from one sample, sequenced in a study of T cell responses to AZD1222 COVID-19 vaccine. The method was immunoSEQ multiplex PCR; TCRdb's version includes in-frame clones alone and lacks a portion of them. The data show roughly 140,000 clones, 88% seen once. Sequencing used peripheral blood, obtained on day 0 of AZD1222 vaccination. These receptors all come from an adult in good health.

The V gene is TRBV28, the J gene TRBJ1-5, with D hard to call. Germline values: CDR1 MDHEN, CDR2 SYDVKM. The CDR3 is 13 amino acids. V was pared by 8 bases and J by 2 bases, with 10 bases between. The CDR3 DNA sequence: TGTGCCAGCGTAGACATGGGCAATCAGCCCCAGCATTTT. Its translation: CASVDMGNQPQHF.

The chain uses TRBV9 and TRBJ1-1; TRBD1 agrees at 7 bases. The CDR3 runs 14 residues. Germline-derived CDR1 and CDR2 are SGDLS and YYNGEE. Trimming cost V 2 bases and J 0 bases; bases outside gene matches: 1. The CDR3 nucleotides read TGTGCCAGCAGCGTCAGGGGGGTGAACACTGAAGCTTTCTTT. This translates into CASSVRGVNTEAFF.

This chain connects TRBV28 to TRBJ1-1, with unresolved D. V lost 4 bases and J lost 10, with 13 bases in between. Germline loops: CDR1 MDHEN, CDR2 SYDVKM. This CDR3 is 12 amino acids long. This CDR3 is CASSSFPQVAFF. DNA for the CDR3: TGTGCCAGCAGTTCATTTCCCCAGGTAGCTTTCTTT.

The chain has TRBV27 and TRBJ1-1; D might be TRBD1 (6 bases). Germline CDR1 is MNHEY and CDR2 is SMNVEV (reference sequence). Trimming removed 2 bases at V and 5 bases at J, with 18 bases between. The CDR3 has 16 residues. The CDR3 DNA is TGTGCCAGCAGTTTAACACTACGTATAGGGGGAACTGAAGCTTTCTTT. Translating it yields CASSLTLRIGGTEAFF.

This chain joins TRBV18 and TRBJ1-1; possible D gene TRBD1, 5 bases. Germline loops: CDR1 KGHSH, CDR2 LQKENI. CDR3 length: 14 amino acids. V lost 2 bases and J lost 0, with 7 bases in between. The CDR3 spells CASSPLGVNTEAFF. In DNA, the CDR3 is TGTGCCAGCTCACCATTAGGGGTGAACACTGAAGCTTTCTTT.

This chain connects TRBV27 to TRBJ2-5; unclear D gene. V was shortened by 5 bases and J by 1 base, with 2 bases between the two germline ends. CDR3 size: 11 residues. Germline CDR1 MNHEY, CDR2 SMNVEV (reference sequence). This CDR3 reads CASSLQETQYF. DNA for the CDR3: TGTGCCAGCAGTCTCCAAGAGACCCAGTACTTC.

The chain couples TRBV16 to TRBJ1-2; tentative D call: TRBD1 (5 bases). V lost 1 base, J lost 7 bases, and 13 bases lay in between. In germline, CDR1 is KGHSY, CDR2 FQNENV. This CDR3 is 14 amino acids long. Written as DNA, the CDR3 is TGTGCCAGCAGCCAATGGCAGGGTGATGGTGGCTACACCTTC. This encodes CASSQWQGDGGYTF.

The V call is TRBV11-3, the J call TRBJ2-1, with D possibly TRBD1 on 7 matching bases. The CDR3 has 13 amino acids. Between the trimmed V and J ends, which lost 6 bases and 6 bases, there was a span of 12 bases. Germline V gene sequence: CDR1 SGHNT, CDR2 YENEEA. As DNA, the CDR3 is TGTGCCAGCAGTGGAGGGACAGCCAATGAGCAGTTCTTC. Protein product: CASSGGTANEQFF.

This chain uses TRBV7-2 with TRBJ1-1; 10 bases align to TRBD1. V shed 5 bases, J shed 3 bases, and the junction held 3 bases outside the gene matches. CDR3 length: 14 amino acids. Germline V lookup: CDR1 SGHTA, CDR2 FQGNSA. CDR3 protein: CASSLDRGDTEAFF. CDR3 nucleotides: TGTGCCAGCAGCCTGGACAGGGGGGACACTGAAGCTTTCTTT. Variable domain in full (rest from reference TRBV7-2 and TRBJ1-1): GAGVSQSPSNKVTEKGKDVELRCDPISGHTALYWYRQSLGQGLEFLIYFQGNSAPDKSGLPSDRFSAERTGGSVSTLTIQRTQQEDSAVYLCASSLDRGDTEAFFGQGTRLTVV.

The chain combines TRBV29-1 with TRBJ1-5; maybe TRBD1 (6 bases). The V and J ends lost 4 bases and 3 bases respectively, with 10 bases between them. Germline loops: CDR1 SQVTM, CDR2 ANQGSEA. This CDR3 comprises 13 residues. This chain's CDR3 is CSVAPGDNQPQHF. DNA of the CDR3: TGCAGCGTTGCCCCAGGGGACAATCAGCCCCAGCATTTT.

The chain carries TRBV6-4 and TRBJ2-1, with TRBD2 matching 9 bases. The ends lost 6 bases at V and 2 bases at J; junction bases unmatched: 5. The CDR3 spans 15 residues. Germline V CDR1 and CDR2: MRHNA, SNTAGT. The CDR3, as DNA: TGTGCCAGCAGCATAGCGGGAGCCGCCTACAATGAGCAGTTCTTC. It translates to CASSIAGAAYNEQFF.

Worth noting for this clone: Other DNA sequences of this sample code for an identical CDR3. CDR3 DNA: TGTGCCAGCAGCTTAGGGCTTAGCTCCTACAATGAGCAGTTCTTC. Its translation: CASSLGLSSYNEQFF. The gene calls are TRBV7-8 and TRBJ2-1; D not resolved. The CDR3 spans 15 residues. V was shortened by 1 base and J by 0 bases, with 7 bases between the two germline ends. The germline gives CDR1 SGHVS, CDR2 FQNEAQ. Full variable domain (missing parts from reference TRBV7-8 and TRBJ2-1): GAGVSQSPRYKVAKRGQDVALRCDPISGHVSLFWYQQALGQGPEFLTYFQNEAQLDKSGLPSDRFFAERPEGSVSTLKIQRTQQEDSAVYLCASSLGLSSYNEQFFGPGTRLTVL.

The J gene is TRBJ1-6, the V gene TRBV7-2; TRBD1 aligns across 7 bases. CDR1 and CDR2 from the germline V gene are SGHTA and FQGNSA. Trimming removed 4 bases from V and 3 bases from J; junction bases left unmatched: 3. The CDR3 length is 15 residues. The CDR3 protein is CASSSDRDYNSPLHF. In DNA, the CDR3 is TGTGCCAGCAGCTCCGACAGGGACTATAATTCACCCCTCCACTTT.

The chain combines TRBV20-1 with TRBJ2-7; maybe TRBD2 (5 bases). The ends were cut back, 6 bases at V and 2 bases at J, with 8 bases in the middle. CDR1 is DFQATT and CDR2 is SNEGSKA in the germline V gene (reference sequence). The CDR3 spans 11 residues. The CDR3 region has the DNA TGCAGTGCCAAGCGGACCTACGAGCAGTACTTC. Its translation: CSAKRTYEQYF.

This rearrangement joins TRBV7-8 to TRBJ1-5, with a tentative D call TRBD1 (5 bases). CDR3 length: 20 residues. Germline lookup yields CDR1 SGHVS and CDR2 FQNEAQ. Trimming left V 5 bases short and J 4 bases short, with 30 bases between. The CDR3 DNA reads TGTGCCAGCAGCGTAGGCTTCTCGGGGGGATGGGGTTCGGGAAATCAGCCCCAGCATTTT. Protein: CASSVGFSGGWGSGNQPQHF.

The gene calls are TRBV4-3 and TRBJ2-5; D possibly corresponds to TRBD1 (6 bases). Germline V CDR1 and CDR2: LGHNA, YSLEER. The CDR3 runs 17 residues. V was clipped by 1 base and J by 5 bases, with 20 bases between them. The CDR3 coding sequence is TGCGCCAGCAGCCAAGTATGGGGTCTGGGGGCTATCGAGACCCAGTACTTC. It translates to CASSQVWGLGAIETQYF.

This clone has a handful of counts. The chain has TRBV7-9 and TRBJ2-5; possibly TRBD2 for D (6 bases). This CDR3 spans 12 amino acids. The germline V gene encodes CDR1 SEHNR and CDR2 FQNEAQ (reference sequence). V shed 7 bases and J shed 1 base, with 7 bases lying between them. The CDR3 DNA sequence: TGTGCCAGCACTAGCGTCCAAGAGACCCAGTACTTC. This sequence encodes CASTSVQETQYF.

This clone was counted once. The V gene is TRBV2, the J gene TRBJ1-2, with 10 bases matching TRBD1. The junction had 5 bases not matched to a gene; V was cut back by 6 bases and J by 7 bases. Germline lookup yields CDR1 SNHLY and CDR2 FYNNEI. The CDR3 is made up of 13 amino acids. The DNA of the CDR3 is TGTGCCAGCAGCCCGGGACAGGGGCTTGGCTACACCTTC. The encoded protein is CASSPGQGLGYTF.